The 10 T cell receptor beta chains presented below share a single source sample, sequenced in a study of blood T cell repertoires in COVID-19. Here immunoSEQ multiplex PCR was the method, and the copy in TCRdb shows in-frame clones only, minus some. The sample lists approximately 440,000 clones, around 90% occurring once. The specimen sequenced was PBMCs or T cells enriched from blood (not recorded which). These TCRs come from a woman aged 18 to 35 who had recovered from COVID-19.

The chain recombines TRBV24-1 with TRBJ2-2; 7 bases align to TRBD1. Germline V gene lookup returns CDR1 KGHDR and CDR2 SFDVKD. Trimming took 7 bases from V and 1 from J; bases not matched to a gene: 8. The CDR3 spans 16 residues. The CDR3 here is CATSHIGQENTGELFF. DNA for the CDR3: TGTGCCACCAGCCATATCGGACAGGAGAACACCGGGGAGCTGTTTTTT.

The genes are TRBV11-3 and TRBJ2-1; D possibly corresponds to TRBD1 (6 bases). V lost 4 bases, J lost 0 bases, and 13 bases lay in between. Germline values: CDR1 SGHNT, CDR2 YENEEA. The CDR3 totals 16 residues. In DNA form, the CDR3 reads TGTGCCAGCAGCTCCCAGGGGTCCCTCTCCTACAATGAGCAGTTCTTC. It specifies CASSSQGSLSYNEQFF.

The chain joins TRBV2 to TRBJ1-6; TRBD1 matches 9 bases. With 4 bases clipped from V and 13 bases from J, the junction kept 5 bases outside the gene matches. This CDR3 is 13 amino acids long. Per the germline V gene, CDR1 is SNHLY and CDR2 is FYNNEI. CDR3 protein: CASSGTGVGPLHF. The CDR3 DNA sequence: TGTGCCAGCAGTGGGACAGGGGTTGGGCCCCTCCACTTT.

This chain links TRBV10-1 with TRBJ1-6, with TRBD1 as a possible D gene (5 bases). The germline gives CDR1 WNHNN, CDR2 SYGVQD (reference sequence). Trimming removed 3 bases from V and 8 bases from J, with 8 bases in between. This CDR3 has 13 amino acids. CDR3 protein: CASSETTDSPLHF. The CDR3 DNA is TGCGCCAGCAGTGAAACGACAGATTCACCCCTCCACTTT.

The V gene is TRBV7-8, the J gene TRBJ2-7, with D uncertain. Trimming took 5 bases from V and 5 from J, leaving 7 bases between them. Germline CDR1 and CDR2: SGHVS and FQNEAQ. The CDR3 totals 11 residues. The CDR3 loop reads CASSLRDEQYF. The CDR3 nucleotides are TGTGCCAGCAGCCTACGGGACGAGCAGTACTTC.

CDR3 sequence (DNA): TGTGCCAGCGTAGGGGCGGGGCTTAGTGGTGGTGGCTACACCTTC. It translates to CASVGAGLSGGGYTF. This chain links TRBV28 with TRBJ1-2, with a tentative D call TRBD1 (5 bases). V lost 8 bases to trimming and J lost 7 bases, with 23 bases between them. The CDR3 spans 15 residues. The germline V gene has CDR1 MDHEN and CDR2 SYDVKM.

V usage is TRBV28 and J usage is TRBJ2-5; unclear D gene. V shed 6 bases and J shed 5 bases, with 13 bases lying between them. The CDR3 is 13 amino acids. Germline V lookup: CDR1 MDHEN, CDR2 SYDVKM. CDR3 region: CASRTSKWETQYF. The CDR3 bases are TGTGCCAGCAGGACTTCAAAATGGGAGACCCAGTACTTC.

A single count supports this clone. The V call is TRBV5-1, the J call TRBJ1-1, with D possibly TRBD1 on 6 matching bases. The CDR3 extends over 14 amino acids. The V end was cut by 4 bases, the J end by 0 bases, with 10 bases between. In germline, CDR1 is SGHRS, CDR2 YFSETQ. The CDR3 loop is CASSRGQLNTEAFF. The CDR3 coding sequence is TGCGCCAGCAGCCGCGGACAGCTGAACACTGAAGCTTTCTTT.

V usage is TRBV28 and J usage is TRBJ1-5, with TRBD1 as a possible D gene (6 bases). This CDR3 contains 15 residues. Per germline, CDR1 MDHEN and CDR2 SYDVKM. V lost 5 bases and J lost 4, with 15 bases in between. CDR3 bases: TGTGCCAGCAGTCAGGCATTGGGGGCAAATCAGCCCCAGCATTTT. This gives the protein CASSQALGANQPQHF.

In this sample, this clone turned up once. The identical CDR3 is also encoded by other nucleotide sequences in the sample. The chain has TRBV18 and TRBJ1-5, with 9 nucleotides matching TRBD1. Trimming at V came to 6 bases and at J to 4 bases, leaving 4 bases not matched to a gene. Germline CDR1 and CDR2: KGHSH and LQKENI. The CDR3 length is 14 residues. The CDR3 DNA is TGTGCCAGCTCTCCGGGGACAGGGAATCAGCCCCAGCATTTT. Translated: CASSPGTGNQPQHF.